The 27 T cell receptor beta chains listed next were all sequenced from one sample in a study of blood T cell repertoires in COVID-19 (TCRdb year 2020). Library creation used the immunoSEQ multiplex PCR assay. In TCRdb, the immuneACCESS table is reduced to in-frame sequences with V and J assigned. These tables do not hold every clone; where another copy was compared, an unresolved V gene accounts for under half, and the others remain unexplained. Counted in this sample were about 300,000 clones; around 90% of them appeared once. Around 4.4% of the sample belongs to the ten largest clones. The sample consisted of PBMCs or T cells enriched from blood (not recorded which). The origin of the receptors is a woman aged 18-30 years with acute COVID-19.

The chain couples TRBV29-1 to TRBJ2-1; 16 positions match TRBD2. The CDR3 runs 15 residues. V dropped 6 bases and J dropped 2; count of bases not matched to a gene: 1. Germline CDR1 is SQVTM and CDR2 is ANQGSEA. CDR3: CSVGTSGRAYNEQFF. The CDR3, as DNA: TGCAGCGTCGGGACTAGCGGGAGGGCCTACAATGAGCAGTTCTTC.

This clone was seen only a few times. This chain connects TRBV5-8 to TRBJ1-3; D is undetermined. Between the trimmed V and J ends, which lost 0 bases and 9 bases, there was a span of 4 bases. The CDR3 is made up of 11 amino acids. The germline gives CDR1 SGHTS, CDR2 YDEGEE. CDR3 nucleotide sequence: TGTGCCAGCAGCTTGGACGGCACCATATATTTT. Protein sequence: CASSLDGTIYF.

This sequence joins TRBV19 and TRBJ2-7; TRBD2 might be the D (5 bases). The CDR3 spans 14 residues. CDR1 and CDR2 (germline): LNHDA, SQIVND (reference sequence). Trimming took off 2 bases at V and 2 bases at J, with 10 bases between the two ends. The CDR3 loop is CASSIPGSAYEQYF. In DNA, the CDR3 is TGTGCCAGTAGTATACCGGGATCAGCCTACGAGCAGTACTTC. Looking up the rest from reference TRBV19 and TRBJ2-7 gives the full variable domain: DGGITQSPKYLFRKEGQNVTLSCEQNLNHDAMYWYRQDPGQGLRLIYYSQIVNDFQKGDIAEGYSVSREKKESFPLTVTSAQKNPTAFYLCASSIPGSAYEQYFGPGTRLTVT.

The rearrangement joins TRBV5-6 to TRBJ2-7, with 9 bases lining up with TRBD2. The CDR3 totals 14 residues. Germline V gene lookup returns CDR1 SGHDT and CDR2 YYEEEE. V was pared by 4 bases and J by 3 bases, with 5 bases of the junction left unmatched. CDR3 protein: CASSRRSGSYEQYF. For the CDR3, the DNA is TGTGCCAGCAGCCGACGTAGCGGGAGCTACGAGCAGTACTTC.

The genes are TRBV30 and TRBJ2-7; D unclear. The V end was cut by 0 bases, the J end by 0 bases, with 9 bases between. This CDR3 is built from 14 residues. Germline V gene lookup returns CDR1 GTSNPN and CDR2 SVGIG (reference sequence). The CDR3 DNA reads TGTGCCTGGAGTGTAGAGTTAAGCTCCTACGAGCAGTACTTC. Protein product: CAWSVELSSYEQYF.

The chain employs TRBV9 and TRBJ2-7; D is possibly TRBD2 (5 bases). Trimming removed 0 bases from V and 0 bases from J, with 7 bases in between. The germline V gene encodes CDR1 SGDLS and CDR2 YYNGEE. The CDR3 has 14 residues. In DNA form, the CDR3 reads TGTGCCAGCAGCGTAGTCGGGGACTCCTACGAGCAGTACTTC. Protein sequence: CASSVVGDSYEQYF.

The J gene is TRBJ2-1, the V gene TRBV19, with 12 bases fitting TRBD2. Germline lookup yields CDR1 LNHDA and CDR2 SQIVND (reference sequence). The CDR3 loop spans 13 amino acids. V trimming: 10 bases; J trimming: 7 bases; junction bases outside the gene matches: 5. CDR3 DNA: TGTGCCACAAGACTAGCGGGGGCTAATGAGCAGTTCTTC. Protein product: CATRLAGANEQFF.

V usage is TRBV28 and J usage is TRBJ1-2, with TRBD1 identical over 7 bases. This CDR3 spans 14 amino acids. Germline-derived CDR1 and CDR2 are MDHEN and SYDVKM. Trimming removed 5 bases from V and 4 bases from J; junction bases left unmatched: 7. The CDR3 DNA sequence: TGTGCCAGCAGTGCGTACAGGGGCGCCTATGGCTACACCTTC. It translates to CASSAYRGAYGYTF.

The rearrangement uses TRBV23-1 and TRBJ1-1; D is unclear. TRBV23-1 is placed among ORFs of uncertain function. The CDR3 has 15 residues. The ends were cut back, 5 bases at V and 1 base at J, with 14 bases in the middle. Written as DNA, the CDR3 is TGCGCCAGCAGTAGGAGGGTTGTAAAGAACACTGAAGCTTTCTTT. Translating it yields CASSRRVVKNTEAFF.

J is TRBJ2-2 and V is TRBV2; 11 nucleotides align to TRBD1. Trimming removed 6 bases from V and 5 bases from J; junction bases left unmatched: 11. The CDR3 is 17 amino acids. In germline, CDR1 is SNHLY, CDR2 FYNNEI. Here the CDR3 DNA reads TGTGCCAGCAGGGACAGGGGGCGCAGACAAGTAACCGGGGAGCTGTTTTTT. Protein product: CASRDRGRRQVTGELFF.

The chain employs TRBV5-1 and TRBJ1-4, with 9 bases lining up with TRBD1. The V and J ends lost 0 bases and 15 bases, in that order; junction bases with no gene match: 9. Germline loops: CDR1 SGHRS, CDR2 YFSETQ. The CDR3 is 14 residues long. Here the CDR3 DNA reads TGCGCCAGCAGCTTGGAACAGGGGGCCCTGCCCTTGTTTTTT. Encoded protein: CASSLEQGALPLFF.

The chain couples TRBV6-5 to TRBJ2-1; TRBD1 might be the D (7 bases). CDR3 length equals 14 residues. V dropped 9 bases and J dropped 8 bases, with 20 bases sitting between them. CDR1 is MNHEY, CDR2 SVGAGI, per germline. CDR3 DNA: TGTGCCAGTAAAAGGGCGGGGACAGACGATGAGCAGTTCTTC. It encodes CASKRAGTDDEQFF.

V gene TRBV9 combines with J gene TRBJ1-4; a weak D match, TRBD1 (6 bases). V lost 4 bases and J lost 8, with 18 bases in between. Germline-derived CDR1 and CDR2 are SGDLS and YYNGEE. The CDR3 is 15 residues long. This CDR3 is CASSPGHPPEEKLFF. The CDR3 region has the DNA TGTGCCAGCAGCCCGGGACACCCCCCTGAAGAAAAACTGTTTTTT. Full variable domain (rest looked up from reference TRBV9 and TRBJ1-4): DSGVTQTPKHLITATGQRVTLRCSPRSGDLSVYWYQQSLDQGLQFLIQYYNGEERAKGNILERFSAQQFPDLHSELNLSSLELGDSALYFCASSPGHPPEEKLFFGSGTQLSVL.

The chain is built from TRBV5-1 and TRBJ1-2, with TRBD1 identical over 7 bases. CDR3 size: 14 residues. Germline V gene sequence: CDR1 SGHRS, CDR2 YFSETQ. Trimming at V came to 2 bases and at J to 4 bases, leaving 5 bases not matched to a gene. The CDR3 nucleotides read TGCGCCAGCAGCTTCGACGCAGGGGGCTATGGCTACACCTTC. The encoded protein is CASSFDAGGYGYTF. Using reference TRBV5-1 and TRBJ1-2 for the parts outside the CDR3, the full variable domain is KAGVTQTPRYLIKTRGQQVTLSCSPISGHRSVSWYQQTPGQGLQFLFEYFSETQRNKGNFPGRFSGRQFSNSRSEMNVSTLELGDSALYLCASSFDAGGYGYTFGSGTRLTVV.

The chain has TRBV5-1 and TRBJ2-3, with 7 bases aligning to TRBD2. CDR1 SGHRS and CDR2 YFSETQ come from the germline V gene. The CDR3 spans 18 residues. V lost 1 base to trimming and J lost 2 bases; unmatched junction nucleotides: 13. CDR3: CASSLKTSHPDATDTQYF. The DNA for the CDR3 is TGCGCCAGCAGCTTGAAGACTAGCCATCCGGACGCCACAGATACGCAGTATTTT. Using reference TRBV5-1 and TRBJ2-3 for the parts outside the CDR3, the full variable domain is KAGVTQTPRYLIKTRGQQVTLSCSPISGHRSVSWYQQTPGQGLQFLFEYFSETQRNKGNFPGRFSGRQFSNSRSEMNVSTLELGDSALYLCASSLKTSHPDATDTQYFGPGTRLTVL.

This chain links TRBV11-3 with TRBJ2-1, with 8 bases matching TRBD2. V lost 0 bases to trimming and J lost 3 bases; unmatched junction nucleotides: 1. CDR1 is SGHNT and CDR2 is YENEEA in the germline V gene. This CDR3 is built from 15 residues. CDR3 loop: CASSLDGTSYNEQFF. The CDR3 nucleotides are TGTGCCAGCAGCTTAGATGGGACTAGCTACAATGAGCAGTTCTTC.

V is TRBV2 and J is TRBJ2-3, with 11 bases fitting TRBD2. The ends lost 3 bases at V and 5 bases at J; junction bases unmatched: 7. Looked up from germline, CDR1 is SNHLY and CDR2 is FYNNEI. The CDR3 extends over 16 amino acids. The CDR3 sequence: CASSDARLAGGDTQYF. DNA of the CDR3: TGTGCCAGCAGTGACGCGAGGCTAGCGGGAGGAGATACGCAGTATTTT.

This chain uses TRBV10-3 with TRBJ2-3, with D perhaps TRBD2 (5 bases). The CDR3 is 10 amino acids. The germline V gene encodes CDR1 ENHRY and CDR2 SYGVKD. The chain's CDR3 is CPPEGDTQYF. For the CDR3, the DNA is TGTCCTCCAGAGGGCGATACGCAGTATTTT.

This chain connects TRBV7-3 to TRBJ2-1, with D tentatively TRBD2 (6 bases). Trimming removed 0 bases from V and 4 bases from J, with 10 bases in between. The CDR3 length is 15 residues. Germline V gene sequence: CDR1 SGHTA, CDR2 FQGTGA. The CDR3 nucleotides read TGTGCCAGCAGCTTAACGGGACTGAATTACAATGAGCAGTTCTTC. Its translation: CASSLTGLNYNEQFF.

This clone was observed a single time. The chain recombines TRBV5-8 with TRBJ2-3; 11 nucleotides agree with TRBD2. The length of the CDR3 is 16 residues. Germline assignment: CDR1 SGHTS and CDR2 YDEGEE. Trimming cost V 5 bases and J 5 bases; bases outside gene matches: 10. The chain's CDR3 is CASRNHPGLAEDTQYF. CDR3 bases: TGTGCCAGCAGAAACCATCCGGGACTAGCGGAAGATACGCAGTATTTT.

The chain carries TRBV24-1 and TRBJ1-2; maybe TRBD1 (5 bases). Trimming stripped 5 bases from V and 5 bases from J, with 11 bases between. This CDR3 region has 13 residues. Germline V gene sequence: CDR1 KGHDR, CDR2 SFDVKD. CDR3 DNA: TGTGCCACCAGTGTCGGGGGGACGTATGGCTACACCTTC. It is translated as CATSVGGTYGYTF.

CDR3 protein: CASSPGGYGYTF. CDR3 sequence (DNA): TGTGCCAGCAGCCCAGGGGGATATGGCTACACCTTC. V is TRBV7-3 and J is TRBJ1-2; 7 nucleotides agree with TRBD1. The length of the CDR3 is 12 residues. Germline trimming cut 5 bases from V and 5 bases from J; bases unmatched to any gene: 2. Germline V gene sequence: CDR1 SGHTA, CDR2 FQGTGA.

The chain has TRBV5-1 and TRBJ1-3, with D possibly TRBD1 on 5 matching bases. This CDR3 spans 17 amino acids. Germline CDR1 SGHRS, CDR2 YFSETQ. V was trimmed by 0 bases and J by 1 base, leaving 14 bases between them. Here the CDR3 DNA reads TGCGCCAGCAGCTTGGCCGAGGCAGGGCTTTCTGGAAACACCATATATTTT. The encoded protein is CASSLAEAGLSGNTIYF.

The DNA for the CDR3 is TGTGCCAGTGCCGTAACCCGGGACAGGCCCCCGGGGTACTTC. Amino acids: CASAVTRDRPPGYF. The V gene is TRBV6-5, the J gene TRBJ2-7, with TRBD1 identical over 8 bases. The CDR3 extends over 14 amino acids. Trimming removed 9 bases from V and 12 bases from J; junction bases left unmatched: 19. From germline, CDR1 is MNHEY and CDR2 SVGAGI.

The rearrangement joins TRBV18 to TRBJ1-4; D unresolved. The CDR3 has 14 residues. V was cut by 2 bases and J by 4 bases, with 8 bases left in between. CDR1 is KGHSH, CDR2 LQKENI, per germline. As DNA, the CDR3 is TGTGCCAGCTCACCAACAGCCTATAATGAAAAACTGTTTTTT. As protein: CASSPTAYNEKLFF.

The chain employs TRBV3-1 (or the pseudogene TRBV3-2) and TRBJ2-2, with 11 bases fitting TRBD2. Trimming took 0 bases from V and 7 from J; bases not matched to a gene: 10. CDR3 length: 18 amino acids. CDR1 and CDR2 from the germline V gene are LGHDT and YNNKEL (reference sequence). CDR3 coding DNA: TGTGCCAGCAGCCAAGATAAAATGGGACTAGCGGAAGGCGGGGAGCTGTTTTTT. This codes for CASSQDKMGLAEGGELFF.

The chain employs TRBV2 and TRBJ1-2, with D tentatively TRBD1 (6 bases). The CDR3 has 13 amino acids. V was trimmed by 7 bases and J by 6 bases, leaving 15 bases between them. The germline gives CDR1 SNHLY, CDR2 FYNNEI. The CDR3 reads CASKKLTGHGYTF. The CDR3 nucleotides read TGTGCCAGCAAAAAATTAACAGGGCATGGCTACACCTTC.